Reported below is one T cell receptor beta chain. V was clipped by 6 bases and J by 4 bases, with 13 bases between them. The CDR3 is 13 residues long. The data stem from a study of blood T cell repertoires in COVID-19. As for the study in general: Sources were T cells, B-cell-depleted T cells, or PBMCs; the material itself was cDNA or gDNA.

Patients of the Seattle cohort, enrolled during active infection, were followed longitudinally. Produced via immunoSEQ multiplex PCR; TCRdb's table is partial and in-frame only. The sample has under 400,000 clones, 85% to 90% seen once; the top ten hold 2.9%. This TCR derives from a woman aged 25-40 years with COVID-19, enrolled during active disease. The rearrangement joins TRBV12-3 or TRBV12-4 to TRBJ2-7; D is possibly TRBD1 (6 bases). The material sequenced was peripheral blood. CDR3 in DNA: TGTGCCAGCAGCATCGGACAGCGATACGAGCAGTACTTC. Protein: CASSIGQRYEQYF.